This passage covers 18 T cell receptor beta chains from one sample sequenced in a study of Ad26.COV2.S vaccination and SARS-CoV-2 variants. Treatment specified: around 19 received Ad26.COV2.S at low or high dose, single or two shots; 5 received placebo; per-sample allocation not given. Sampling took place 63 days after the first vaccine or placebo injection. Sequencing used immunoSEQ multiplex PCR; TCRdb keeps in-frame clones, though not all of them. The table lists some 340,000 clones, approximately 86% of them singletons. This specimen consisted of peripheral blood, obtained in a trial of Ad26.COV2.S vaccine versus placebo. The source is a person aged 18 to 65 who received the Ad26.COV2.S COVID-19 vaccine or a placebo.

The rearrangement uses TRBV27 and TRBJ1-2; TRBD1 aligns across 11 bases. Germline trimming cut 5 bases from V and 8 bases from J; bases unmatched to any gene: 16. This CDR3 spans 17 amino acids. From germline, CDR1 is MNHEY and CDR2 SMNVEV (reference sequence). The CDR3 DNA reads TGTGCCAGCAGTCCAAGAGTGTGGACAGGGGGCAATGACGGCTACACCTTC. It is translated as CASSPRVWTGGNDGYTF.

Worth noting for this clone: The junction differs from germline at one of its ends, possibly a read error. The genes are TRBV7-7 and TRBJ1-2, with D possibly being TRBD1 (5 bases). CDR1 SSHAT and CDR2 FNYEAQ come from the germline V gene (reference sequence). There are 13 residues in the CDR3. The DNA of the CDR3 is TGTGCCAGCAGCTTAGTAGCTGGGGCCGCCGTCGCCTTC. Translated, it gives CASSLVAGAAVAF.

This rearrangement joins TRBV5-1 to TRBJ1-4, with 8 bases matching TRBD1. With 1 base clipped from V and 8 bases from J, the junction kept 10 bases outside the gene matches. The CDR3 loop spans 16 amino acids. CDR1 and CDR2 from the germline V gene are SGHRS and YFSETQ. CDR3 sequence (DNA): TGCGCCAGCAGCTTGCAGGGACAGGCTGTGGGGGAAAAACTGTTTTTT. This gives the protein CASSLQGQAVGEKLFF.

The CDR3 DNA is TGTGCCAGCAGTTCCGGGTCTGCCTGGTCGGAGACCCAGTACTTC. Amino acids: CASSSGSAWSETQYF. This rearrangement joins TRBV7-9 to TRBJ2-5, with D unclear. The V gene lost 6 bases and the J gene lost 5 bases, with 19 bases spanning the gap. CDR3 length: 15 residues. Germline V gene lookup returns CDR1 SEHNR and CDR2 FQNEAQ (reference sequence).

The rearrangement links TRBV29-1 to TRBJ2-3; D is possibly TRBD2 (6 bases). From germline, CDR1 is SQVTM and CDR2 ANQGSEA. CDR3 length: 13 amino acids. Trimming took off 3 bases at V and 7 bases at J, with 14 bases between the two ends. CDR3 nucleotides: TGCAGCGTTGATGCGGGAACGGGAAATACGCAGTATTTT. Its protein is CSVDAGTGNTQYF.

Written as DNA, the CDR3 is TGTGCCAGCAGCTTGTCCGGACTGATCAATCAGCCCCAGCATTTT. Its translation is CASSLSGLINQPQHF. V usage is TRBV5-8 and J usage is TRBJ1-5; D remains unclear. The CDR3 length is 15 residues. Germline V gene sequence: CDR1 SGHTS, CDR2 YDEGEE. V lost 1 base, J lost 3 bases, and 11 bases lay in between.

V usage is TRBV3-1 (or the pseudogene TRBV3-2) and J usage is TRBJ2-3; D remains ambiguous. Trimming removed 4 bases from V and 5 bases from J, with 4 bases in between. The CDR3 has 11 residues. In germline, CDR1 is LGHDT, CDR2 YNNKEL (reference sequence). The DNA for the CDR3 is TGTGCCAGCAGCCGAGAAGATACGCAGTATTTT. Translation: CASSREDTQYF.

This chain joins TRBV5-6 and TRBJ1-6, with D possibly matching TRBD1 (6 bases). From germline, CDR1 is SGHDT and CDR2 YYEEEE. The ends were cut back, 4 bases at V and 5 bases at J, with 22 bases in the middle. This CDR3 is built from 18 residues. CDR3 amino acids: CASSPRRGGLDNNSPLHF. The CDR3 nucleotides are TGTGCCAGCAGCCCCCGTCGTGGGGGGCTAGACAATAATTCACCCCTCCACTTT.

J is TRBJ2-7 and V is TRBV4-1; 11 positions match TRBD1. The CDR3 has 20 residues. The V segment lost 3 bases and the J segment 3 bases; nucleotides outside the gene matches: 19. Germline V lookup: CDR1 MGHRA, CDR2 YSYEKL. The CDR3 DNA reads TGCGCCAGCAGCCATTACGGAGGACAGGGGGCAGGGGGCATAGACTACGAGCAGTACTTC. Translated: CASSHYGGQGAGGIDYEQYF.

The rearrangement links TRBV4-1 to TRBJ2-5, with 10 bases aligning to TRBD2. This CDR3 is built from 16 residues. CDR1 MGHRA and CDR2 YSYEKL come from the germline V gene. Trimming at V came to 4 bases and at J to 2 bases, leaving 7 bases not matched to a gene. The CDR3 spells CASSPDRTSGQETQYF. The CDR3 nucleotides are TGCGCCAGCAGCCCTGACCGGACTAGCGGTCAAGAGACCCAGTACTTC.

This chain joins TRBV4-2 and TRBJ2-7; 7 nucleotides match TRBD1. Trimming at V came to 4 bases and at J to 5 bases, leaving 5 bases not matched to a gene. CDR3 length: 13 amino acids. Germline V gives CDR1 LGHNA, CDR2 YNFKEQ. CDR3: CASSPQGFDEQYF. The CDR3 coding sequence is TGTGCCAGCAGCCCACAGGGGTTCGACGAGCAGTACTTC.

The V gene is TRBV10-3, the J gene TRBJ2-1; TRBD2 matches 10 bases. The CDR3 covers 16 residues. Germline loops: CDR1 ENHRY, CDR2 SYGVKD. The V gene end was trimmed by 10 bases and the J gene end by 2 bases; junction bases not matched to a gene: 11. The DNA for the CDR3 is TGTGCCAGCCTTCCTTTTAGCGGGGGGACCTACAATGAGCAGTTCTTC. Translating it yields CASLPFSGGTYNEQFF.

V is TRBV4-1 and J is TRBJ2-2, with D possibly TRBD2 on 5 matching bases. The CDR3 length is 17 residues. Germline V gene data show CDR1 as MGHRA and CDR2 as YSYEKL. V was cut by 0 bases and J by 3 bases, with 14 bases left in between. The CDR3 sequence: CASSQERAGIYTGELFF. The CDR3 region has the DNA TGCGCCAGCAGCCAAGAACGCGCCGGGATCTACACCGGGGAGCTGTTTTTT.

This clone occurred a few times. The V call is TRBV7-6, the J call TRBJ1-1, with unresolved D. Trimming took 0 bases from V and 4 from J, leaving 12 bases between them. The CDR3 runs to 15 residues. CDR1 and CDR2 from the germline V gene are SGHVS and FNYEAQ. CDR3 in amino acids: CASSLAGLVGTEAFF. Written as DNA, the CDR3 is TGTGCCAGCAGCTTAGCCGGCCTGGTGGGCACTGAAGCTTTCTTT.

V is TRBV9 and J is TRBJ2-5, with TRBD2 matching 7 bases. The germline V gene has CDR1 SGDLS and CDR2 YYNGEE. V trimming: 0 bases; J trimming: 4 bases; junction bases outside the gene matches: 9. The CDR3 is 16 residues long. The CDR3 loop is CASSVALRGGGETQYF. DNA for the CDR3: TGTGCCAGCAGCGTAGCTCTCCGGGGCGGGGGAGAGACCCAGTACTTC.

The rearrangement links TRBV11-2 to TRBJ1-5; the match to TRBD1 covers 10 bases. V trimming: 5 bases; J trimming: 6 bases; junction bases outside the gene matches: 7. There are 15 residues in the CDR3. Germline CDR1 is SGHAT and CDR2 is FQNNGV. Here the CDR3 DNA reads TGTGCCAGCAGCCCAGGGACAGGGGAAGGTCAGCCCCAGCATTTT. It yields the protein CASSPGTGEGQPQHF. Full variable domain (rest looked up from reference TRBV11-2 and TRBJ1-5): EAGVAQSPRYKIIEKRQSVAFWCNPISGHATLYWYQQILGQGPKLLIQFQNNGVVDDSQLPKDRFSAERLKGVDSTLKIQPAKLEDSAVYLCASSPGTGEGQPQHFGDGTRLSIL.

This clone came up once. The chain couples TRBV6-7 to TRBJ1-5; 7 bases map to TRBD1. TRBV6-7 carries the ORF label, with uncertain function. The J segment lost 0 bases and the V segment lost 4 bases, leaving 3 bases of the junction unmatched. The CDR3 is made up of 15 amino acids. The CDR3, as DNA: TGTGCCAGCAGTTTAGGACAGGTTAGCAATCAGCCCCAGCATTTT. It is translated as CASSLGQVSNQPQHF.

This rearrangement joins TRBV2 to TRBJ2-4; 8 bases are a match to TRBD1. The V segment lost 8 bases and the J segment 3 bases; nucleotides outside the gene matches: 6. The CDR3 has 14 amino acids. CDR1 and CDR2 from the germline V gene are SNHLY and FYNNEI. This CDR3 is CASLETGVKNIQYF. Here the CDR3 DNA reads TGTGCCAGCTTGGAGACAGGGGTCAAAAACATTCAGTACTTC.